These T cell receptor beta chains were read from a single sample in a study of human thymus T cells. Here immunoSEQ multiplex PCR was the method, and the copy in TCRdb shows in-frame clones only, minus some. This sample yields fewer than 90,000 clones, of which just over 95% are seen a single time; roughly 0.031% belongs to the top ten. Sequenced: thymus tissue. The receptor set was obtained from a boy in the first two years of life with a congenital heart defect but otherwise immunologically healthy. The CDR3 runs from the conserved cysteine through the conserved F or W. Fields, in order: V gene, CDR3 length, CDR3 protein.

v_call: TRBV2
cdr3_length: 15
cdr3_aa: CASSEDRASNYGYTF

v_call: TRBV7-2
cdr3_length: 17
cdr3_aa: CASSLGRGTGKAGELFF

v_call: TRBV4-1
cdr3_length: 18
cdr3_aa: CASSRLGGSPHLNEKLFF

v_call: TRBV25-1
cdr3_length: 17
cdr3_aa: CASSRERTGGETDTQYF

v_call: TRBV6-5
cdr3_length: 12
cdr3_aa: CASSYEGEKLFF

v_call: TRBV6-5
cdr3_length: 14
cdr3_aa: CASSPLMQGDTQYF

v_call: TRBV29-1
cdr3_length: 15
cdr3_aa: CSVVDDGGKRTEAFF

v_call: TRBV5-1
cdr3_length: 13
cdr3_aa: CASSFQSPRGYTF

v_call: TRBV21-1
cdr3_length: 12
cdr3_aa: CASSPREGGQYF

v_call: TRBV25-1
cdr3_length: 11
cdr3_aa: CATRRGWGYTF

v_call: TRBV14
cdr3_length: 16
cdr3_aa: CASSQELAAHGNEQFF

v_call: TRBV2
cdr3_length: 10
cdr3_aa: CASRVGGYTF

v_call: TRBV5-1
cdr3_length: 16
cdr3_aa: CASSLGHGTSRDTQYF

v_call: TRBV6-1
cdr3_length: 16
cdr3_aa: CASSAGQGDSNQPQHF

v_call: TRBV5-6
cdr3_length: 15
cdr3_aa: CASSVQGFGDSPLHF

v_call: TRBV6-1
cdr3_length: 15
cdr3_aa: CASSTSGQKAYEQYF

v_call: TRBV19
cdr3_length: 13
cdr3_aa: CASTYRDTDTQYF

v_call: TRBV20-1
cdr3_length: 11
cdr3_aa: CSASQGYEQYF

v_call: TRBV28
cdr3_length: 14
cdr3_aa: CASQDRETSETQYF

v_call: TRBV11-2
cdr3_length: 16
cdr3_aa: CASSLDKGGANYGYTF

v_call: TRBV18
cdr3_length: 14
cdr3_aa: CASSPLVGGDTIYF

v_call: TRBV27
cdr3_length: 16
cdr3_aa: CASSSSGQGTNYGYTF

v_call: TRBV6-1
cdr3_length: 19
cdr3_aa: CASSAAGASVPYSNQPQHF

v_call: TRBV27
cdr3_length: 17
cdr3_aa: CASSPQPRLAGVREQYF

v_call: TRBV6-5
cdr3_length: 16
cdr3_aa: CASSYRREGGQETQYF

v_call: TRBV6-6
cdr3_length: 16
cdr3_aa: CASSYPILGRNSPLHF

v_call: TRBV7-6
cdr3_length: 14
cdr3_aa: CASSLERGGYGYTF

v_call: TRBV28
cdr3_length: 14
cdr3_aa: CASSPCRGNYEQYF

v_call: TRBV7-2
cdr3_length: 17
cdr3_aa: CASSLEDPTGGNQPQHF

v_call: TRBV4-1
cdr3_length: 16
cdr3_aa: CASSQPGTRAHYGYTF

v_call: TRBV10-2
cdr3_length: 16
cdr3_aa: CASSEWTDRLSYEQYF

v_call: TRBV7-9
cdr3_length: 15
cdr3_aa: CASSLGAGSSYEQYF

v_call: TRBV29-1
cdr3_length: 17
cdr3_aa: CSVRRQKTEPINYGYTF

v_call: TRBV5-4
cdr3_length: 17
cdr3_aa: CASSLVSGQGGLSPLHF

v_call: TRBV7-6
cdr3_length: 20
cdr3_aa: CASSLRTGTGFSPGTYEQYF

v_call: TRBV4-1
cdr3_length: 17
cdr3_aa: CASSPRRPGHHNSPLHF

v_call: TRBV9
cdr3_length: 14
cdr3_aa: CASSARPGHQPQHF